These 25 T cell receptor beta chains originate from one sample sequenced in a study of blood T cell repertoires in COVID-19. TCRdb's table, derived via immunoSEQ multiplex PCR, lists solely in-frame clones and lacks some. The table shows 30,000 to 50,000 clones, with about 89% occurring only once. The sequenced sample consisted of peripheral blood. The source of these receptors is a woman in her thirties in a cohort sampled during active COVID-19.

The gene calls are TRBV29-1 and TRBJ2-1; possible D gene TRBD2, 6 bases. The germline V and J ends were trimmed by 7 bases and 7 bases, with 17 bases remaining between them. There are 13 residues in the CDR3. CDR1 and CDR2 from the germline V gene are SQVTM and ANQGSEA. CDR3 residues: CSARLVGYNEQFF. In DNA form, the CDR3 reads TGCAGCGCCCGACTAGTCGGGTATAATGAGCAGTTCTTC.

CDR3 protein: CASSVAGLADTQYF. CDR3 nucleotide sequence: TGTGCCAGCAGCGTAGCAGGGTTAGCAGATACGCAGTATTTT. This chain links TRBV9 with TRBJ2-3, with D maybe TRBD1 (5 bases). V lost 0 bases and J lost 4, with 9 bases in between. Germline V CDR1 and CDR2: SGDLS, YYNGEE. The CDR3 totals 14 residues.

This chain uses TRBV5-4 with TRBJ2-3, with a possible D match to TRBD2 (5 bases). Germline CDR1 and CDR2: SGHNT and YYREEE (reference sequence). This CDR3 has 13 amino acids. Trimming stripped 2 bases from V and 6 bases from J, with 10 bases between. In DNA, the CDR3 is TGTGCCAGCAGCTTTTTTTCGGGGGATACGCAGTATTTT. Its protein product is CASSFFSGDTQYF.

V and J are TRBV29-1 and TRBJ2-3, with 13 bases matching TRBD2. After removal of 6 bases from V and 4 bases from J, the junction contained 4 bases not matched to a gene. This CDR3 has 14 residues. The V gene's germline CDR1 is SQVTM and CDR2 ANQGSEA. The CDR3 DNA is TGCAGCGTGGGGACTAGCGGGACCTCAGATACGCAGTATTTT. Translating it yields CSVGTSGTSDTQYF.

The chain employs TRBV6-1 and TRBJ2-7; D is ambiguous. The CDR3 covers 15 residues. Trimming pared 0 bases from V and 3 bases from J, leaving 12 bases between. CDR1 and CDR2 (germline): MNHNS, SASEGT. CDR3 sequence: CASSEAPLSDYEQYF. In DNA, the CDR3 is TGTGCCAGCAGTGAAGCCCCTTTAAGCGACTACGAGCAGTACTTC.

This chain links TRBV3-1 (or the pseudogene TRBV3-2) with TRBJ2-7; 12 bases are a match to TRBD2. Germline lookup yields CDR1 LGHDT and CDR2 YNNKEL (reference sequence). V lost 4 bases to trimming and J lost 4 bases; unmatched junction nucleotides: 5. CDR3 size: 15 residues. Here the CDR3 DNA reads TGTGCCAGCAGCCGGACTAGCGGGGAGGTTTACGAGCAGTACTTC. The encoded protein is CASSRTSGEVYEQYF.

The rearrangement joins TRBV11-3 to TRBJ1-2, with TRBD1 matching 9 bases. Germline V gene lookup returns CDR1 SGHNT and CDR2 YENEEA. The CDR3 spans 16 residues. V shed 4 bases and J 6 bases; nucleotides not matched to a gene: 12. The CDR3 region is CASSSLGTGSKNGYTF. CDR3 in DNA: TGTGCCAGCAGCTCCTTAGGGACAGGGAGTAAGAATGGCTACACCTTC. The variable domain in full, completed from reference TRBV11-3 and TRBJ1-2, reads EAGVVQSPRYKIIEKKQPVAFWCNPISGHNTLYWYLQNLGQGPELLIRYENEEAVDDSQLPKDRFSAERLKGVDSTLKIQPAELGDSAVYLCASSSLGTGSKNGYTFGSGTRLTVV.

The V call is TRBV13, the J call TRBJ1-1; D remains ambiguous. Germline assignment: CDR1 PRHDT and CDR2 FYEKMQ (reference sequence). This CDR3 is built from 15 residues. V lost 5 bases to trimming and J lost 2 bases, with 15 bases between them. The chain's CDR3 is CASSLRTGENTEAFF. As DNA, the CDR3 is TGTGCCAGCAGCCTCCGTACGGGAGAAAACACTGAAGCTTTCTTT.

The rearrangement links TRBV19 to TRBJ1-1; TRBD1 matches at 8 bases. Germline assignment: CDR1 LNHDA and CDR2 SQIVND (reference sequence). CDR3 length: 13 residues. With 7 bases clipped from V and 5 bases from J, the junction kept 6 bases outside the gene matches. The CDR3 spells CASKTGGSTEAFF. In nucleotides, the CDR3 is TGTGCCAGTAAAACAGGGGGGAGTACTGAAGCTTTCTTT.

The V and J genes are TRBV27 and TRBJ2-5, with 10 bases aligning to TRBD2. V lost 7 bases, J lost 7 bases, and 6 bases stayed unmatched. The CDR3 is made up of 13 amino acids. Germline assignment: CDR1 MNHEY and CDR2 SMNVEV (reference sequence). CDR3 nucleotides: TGTGCCAGCAAATCTAGCGGGAGTGTGACCCAGTACTTC. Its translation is CASKSSGSVTQYF.

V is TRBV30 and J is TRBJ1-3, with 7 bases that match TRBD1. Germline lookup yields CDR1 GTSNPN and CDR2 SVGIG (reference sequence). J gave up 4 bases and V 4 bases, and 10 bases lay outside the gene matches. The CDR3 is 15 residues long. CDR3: CAWTGNRGPGNTIYF. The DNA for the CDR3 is TGTGCCTGGACCGGGAACAGGGGTCCGGGAAACACCATATATTTT.

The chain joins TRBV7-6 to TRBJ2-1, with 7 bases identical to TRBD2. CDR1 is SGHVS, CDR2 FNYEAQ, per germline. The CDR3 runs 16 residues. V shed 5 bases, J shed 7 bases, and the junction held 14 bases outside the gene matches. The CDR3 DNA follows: TGTGCCAGCAGCCCCTCCGGGGGGAGGGCCCGGAATGAGCAGTTCTTC. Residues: CASSPSGGRARNEQFF.

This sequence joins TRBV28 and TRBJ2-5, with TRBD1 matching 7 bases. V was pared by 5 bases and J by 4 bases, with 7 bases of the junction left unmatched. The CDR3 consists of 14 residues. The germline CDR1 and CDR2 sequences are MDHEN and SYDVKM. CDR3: CASSPSTGLETQYF. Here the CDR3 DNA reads TGTGCCAGCAGTCCCTCGACAGGGCTAGAGACCCAGTACTTC.

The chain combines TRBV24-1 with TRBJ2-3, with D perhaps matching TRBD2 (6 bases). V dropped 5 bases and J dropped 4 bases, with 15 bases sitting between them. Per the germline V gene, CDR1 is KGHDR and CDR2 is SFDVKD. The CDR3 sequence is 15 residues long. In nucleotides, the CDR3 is TGTGCCACCAGTGGACAAGGCGGGAAGGCAGATACGCAGTATTTT. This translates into CATSGQGGKADTQYF.

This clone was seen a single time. The DNA for the CDR3 is TGTGCCAGCAGTTATATAGGGACAACCTACGAGCAGTACTTC. It encodes CASSYIGTTYEQYF. V is TRBV6-6 and J is TRBJ2-7, with D possibly TRBD1 on 6 matching bases. Germline V gene sequence: CDR1 MNHNY, CDR2 SVGAGI (reference sequence). This CDR3 is built from 14 residues. The V gene lost 3 bases and the J gene lost 2 bases, with 11 bases spanning the gap.

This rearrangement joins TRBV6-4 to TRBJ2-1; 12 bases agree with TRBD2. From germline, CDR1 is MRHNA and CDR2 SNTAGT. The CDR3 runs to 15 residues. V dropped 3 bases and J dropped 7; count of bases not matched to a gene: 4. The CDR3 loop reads CASSEDGLAGNEQFF. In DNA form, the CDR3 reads TGTGCCAGCAGTGAGGACGGACTAGCGGGAAATGAGCAGTTCTTC.

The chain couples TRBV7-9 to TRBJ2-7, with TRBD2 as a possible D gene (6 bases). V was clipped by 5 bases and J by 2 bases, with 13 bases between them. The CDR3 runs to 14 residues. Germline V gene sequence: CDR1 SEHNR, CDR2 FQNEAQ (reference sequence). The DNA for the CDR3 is TGTGCCAGCAGCCTACCGGGAGCTACCTACGAGCAGTACTTC. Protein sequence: CASSLPGATYEQYF.

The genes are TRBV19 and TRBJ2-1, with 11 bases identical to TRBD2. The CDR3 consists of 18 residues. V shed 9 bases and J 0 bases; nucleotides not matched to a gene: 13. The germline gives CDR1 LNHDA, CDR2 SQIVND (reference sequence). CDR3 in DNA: TGTGCCAGCAAAAGGACTAGCGGGCTTCTGGGCTCCTACAATGAGCAGTTCTTC. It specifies CASKRTSGLLGSYNEQFF. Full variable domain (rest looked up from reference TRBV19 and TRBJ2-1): DGGITQSPKYLFRKEGQNVTLSCEQNLNHDAMYWYRQDPGQGLRLIYYSQIVNDFQKGDIAEGYSVSREKKESFPLTVTSAQKNPTAFYLCASKRTSGLLGSYNEQFFGPGTRLTVL.

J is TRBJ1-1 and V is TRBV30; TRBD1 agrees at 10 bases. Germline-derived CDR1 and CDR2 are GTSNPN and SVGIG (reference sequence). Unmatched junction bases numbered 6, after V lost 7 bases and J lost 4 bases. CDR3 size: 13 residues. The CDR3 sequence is CAYRQGARTEAFF. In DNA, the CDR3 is TGTGCCTATCGACAGGGGGCGCGCACTGAAGCTTTCTTT. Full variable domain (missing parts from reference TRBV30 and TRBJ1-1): SQTIHQWPATLVQPVGSPLSLECTVEGTSNPNLYWYRQAAGRGLQLLFYSVGIGQISSEVPQNLSASRPQDRQFILSSKKLLLSDSGFYLCAYRQGARTEAFFGQGTRLTVV.

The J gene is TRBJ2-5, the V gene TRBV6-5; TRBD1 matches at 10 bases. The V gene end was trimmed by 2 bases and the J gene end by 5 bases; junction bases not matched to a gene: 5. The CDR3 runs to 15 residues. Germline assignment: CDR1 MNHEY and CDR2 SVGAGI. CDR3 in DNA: TGTGCCAGCAGTTACGATGACAGGGGGCGGGAGACCCAGTACTTC. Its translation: CASSYDDRGRETQYF.

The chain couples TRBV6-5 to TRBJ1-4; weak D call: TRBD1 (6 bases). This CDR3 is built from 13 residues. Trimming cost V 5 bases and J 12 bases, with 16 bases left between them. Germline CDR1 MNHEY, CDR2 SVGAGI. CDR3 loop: CASSPGQRRELFF. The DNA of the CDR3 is TGTGCCAGCAGTCCAGGACAGCGTCGGGAACTGTTTTTT.

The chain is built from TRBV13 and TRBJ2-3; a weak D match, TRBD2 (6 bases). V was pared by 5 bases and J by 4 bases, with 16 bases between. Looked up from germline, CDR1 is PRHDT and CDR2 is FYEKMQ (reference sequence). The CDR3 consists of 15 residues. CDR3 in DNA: TGTGCCAGCAGCCCCCGGGGGAGCGTGGCAGATACGCAGTATTTT. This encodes CASSPRGSVADTQYF.

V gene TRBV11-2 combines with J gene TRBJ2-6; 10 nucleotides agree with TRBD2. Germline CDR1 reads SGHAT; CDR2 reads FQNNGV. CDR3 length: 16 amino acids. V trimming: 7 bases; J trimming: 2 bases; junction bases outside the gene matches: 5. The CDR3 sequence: CASISGRATGANVLTF. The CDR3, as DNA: TGTGCCAGCATCAGCGGGAGGGCCACTGGGGCCAACGTCCTGACTTTC.

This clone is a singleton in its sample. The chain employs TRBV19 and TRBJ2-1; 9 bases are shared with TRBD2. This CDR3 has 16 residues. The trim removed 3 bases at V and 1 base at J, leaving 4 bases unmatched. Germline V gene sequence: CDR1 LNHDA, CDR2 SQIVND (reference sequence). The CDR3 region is CASSMYLAGSYNEQFF. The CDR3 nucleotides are TGTGCCAGTAGTATGTATCTAGCGGGATCCTACAATGAGCAGTTCTTC. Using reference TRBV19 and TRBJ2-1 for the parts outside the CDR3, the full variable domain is DGGITQSPKYLFRKEGQNVTLSCEQNLNHDAMYWYRQDPGQGLRLIYYSQIVNDFQKGDIAEGYSVSREKKESFPLTVTSAQKNPTAFYLCASSMYLAGSYNEQFFGPGTRLTVL.

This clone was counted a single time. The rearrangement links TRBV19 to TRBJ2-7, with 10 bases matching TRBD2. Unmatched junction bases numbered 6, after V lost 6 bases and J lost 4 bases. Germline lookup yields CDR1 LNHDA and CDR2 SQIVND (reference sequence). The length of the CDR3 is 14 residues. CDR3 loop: CASSVSSGSYEQYF. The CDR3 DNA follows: TGTGCCAGTAGCGTGTCTAGCGGGAGTTACGAGCAGTACTTC.